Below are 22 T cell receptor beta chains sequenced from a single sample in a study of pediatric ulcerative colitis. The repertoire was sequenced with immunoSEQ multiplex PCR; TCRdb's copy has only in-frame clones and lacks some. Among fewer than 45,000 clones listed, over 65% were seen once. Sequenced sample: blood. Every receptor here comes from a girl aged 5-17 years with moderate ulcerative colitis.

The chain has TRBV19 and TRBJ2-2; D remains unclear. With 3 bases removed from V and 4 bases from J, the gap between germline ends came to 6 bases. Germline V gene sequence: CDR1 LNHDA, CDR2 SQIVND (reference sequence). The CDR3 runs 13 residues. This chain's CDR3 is CASSILGTGELFF. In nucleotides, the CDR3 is TGTGCCAGTAGTATTCTGGGCACCGGGGAGCTGTTTTTT.

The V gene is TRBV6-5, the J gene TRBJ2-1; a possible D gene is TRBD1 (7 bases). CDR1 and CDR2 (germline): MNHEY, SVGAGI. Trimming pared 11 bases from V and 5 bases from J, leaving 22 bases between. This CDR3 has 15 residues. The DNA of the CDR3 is TGTGCCTCCAGGGGGGCCAGCGATACAAACAATGAGCAGTTCTTC. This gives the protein CASRGASDTNNEQFF.

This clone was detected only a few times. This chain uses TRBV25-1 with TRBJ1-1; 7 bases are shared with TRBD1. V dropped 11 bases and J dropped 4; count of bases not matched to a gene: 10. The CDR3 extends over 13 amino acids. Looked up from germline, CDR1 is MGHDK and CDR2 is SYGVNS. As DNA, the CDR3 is TGTGCCTCGAGAGGGGGCGCGGGCACTGAAGCTTTCTTT. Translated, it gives CASRGGAGTEAFF.

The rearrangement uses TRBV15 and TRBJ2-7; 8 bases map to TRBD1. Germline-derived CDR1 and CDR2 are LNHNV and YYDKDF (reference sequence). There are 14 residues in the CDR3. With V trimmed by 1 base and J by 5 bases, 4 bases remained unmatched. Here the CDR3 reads CATSRAGTGNEQYF. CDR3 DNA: TGTGCCACCAGCAGAGCCGGGACAGGCAACGAGCAGTACTTC.

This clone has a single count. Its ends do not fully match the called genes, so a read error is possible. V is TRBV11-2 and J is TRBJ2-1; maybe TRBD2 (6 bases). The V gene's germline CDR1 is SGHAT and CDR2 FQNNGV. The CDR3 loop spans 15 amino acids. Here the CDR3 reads CASSLKRGSSNEQFF. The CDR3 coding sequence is TGTGCCAGCAGCTTAAAACGGGGGTCCTCCAATGAGCAGTTCTTC.

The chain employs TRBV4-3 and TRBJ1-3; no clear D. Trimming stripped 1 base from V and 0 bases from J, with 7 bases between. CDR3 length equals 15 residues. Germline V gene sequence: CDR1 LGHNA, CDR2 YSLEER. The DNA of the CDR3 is TGCGCCAGCAGCCAAGTTAGCCTCTCTGGAAACACCATATATTTT. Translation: CASSQVSLSGNTIYF.

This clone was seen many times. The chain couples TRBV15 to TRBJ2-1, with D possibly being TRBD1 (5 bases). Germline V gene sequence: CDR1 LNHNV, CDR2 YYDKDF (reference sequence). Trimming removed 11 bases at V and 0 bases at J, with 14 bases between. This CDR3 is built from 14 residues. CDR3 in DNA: TGTGCCGTACGACAGATCAGCTCCTACAATGAGCAGTTCTTC. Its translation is CAVRQISSYNEQFF. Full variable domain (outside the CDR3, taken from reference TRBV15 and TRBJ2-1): DAMVIQNPRYQVTQFGKPVTLSCSQTLNHNVMYWYQQKSSQAPKLLFHYYDKDFNNEADTPDNFQSRRPNTSFCFLDIRSPGLGDTAMYLCAVRQISSYNEQFFGPGTRLTVL.

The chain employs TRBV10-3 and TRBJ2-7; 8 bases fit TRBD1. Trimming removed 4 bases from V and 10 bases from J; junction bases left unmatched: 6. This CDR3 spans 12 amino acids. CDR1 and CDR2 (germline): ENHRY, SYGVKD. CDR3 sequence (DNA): TGTGCCATCAGTGCAGGGACAGGCTCTCAGTACTTC. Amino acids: CAISAGTGSQYF.

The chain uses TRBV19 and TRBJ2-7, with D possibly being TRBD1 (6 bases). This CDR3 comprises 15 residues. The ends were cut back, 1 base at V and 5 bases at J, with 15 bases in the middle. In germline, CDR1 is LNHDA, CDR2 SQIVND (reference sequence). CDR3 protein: CASSIGGTLPHEQYF. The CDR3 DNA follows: TGTGCCAGTAGTATAGGGGGGACATTGCCCCACGAGCAGTACTTC.

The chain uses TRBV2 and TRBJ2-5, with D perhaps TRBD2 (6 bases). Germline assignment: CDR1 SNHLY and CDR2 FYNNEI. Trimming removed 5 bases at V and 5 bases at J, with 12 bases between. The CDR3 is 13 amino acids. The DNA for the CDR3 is TGTGCCAGCAGTCGGGACGGAGGGGAGACCCAGTACTTC. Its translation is CASSRDGGETQYF.

The CDR3 region is CASSLAGTNEKLFF. CDR3 bases: TGTGCCAGCAGTTTAGCAGGGACTAATGAAAAACTGTTTTTT. This chain connects TRBV28 to TRBJ1-4, with D possibly being TRBD1 (5 bases). This CDR3 has 14 residues. Trimming removed 2 bases from V and 2 bases from J, with 6 bases in between. Germline lookup yields CDR1 MDHEN and CDR2 SYDVKM. The entire variable domain, with the rest obtained from reference TRBV28 and TRBJ1-4, is as follows: DVKVTQSSRYLVKRTGEKVFLECVQDMDHENMFWYRQDPGLGLRLIYFSYDVKMKEKGDIPEGYSVSREKKERFSLILESASTNQTSMYLCASSLAGTNEKLFFGSGTQLSVL.

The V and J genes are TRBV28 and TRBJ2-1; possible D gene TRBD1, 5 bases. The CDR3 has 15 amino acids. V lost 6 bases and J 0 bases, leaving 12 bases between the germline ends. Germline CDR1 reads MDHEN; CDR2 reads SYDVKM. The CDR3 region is CASSPGFSSYNEQFF. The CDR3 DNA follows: TGTGCCAGCAGCCCAGGGTTCAGCTCCTACAATGAGCAGTTCTTC.

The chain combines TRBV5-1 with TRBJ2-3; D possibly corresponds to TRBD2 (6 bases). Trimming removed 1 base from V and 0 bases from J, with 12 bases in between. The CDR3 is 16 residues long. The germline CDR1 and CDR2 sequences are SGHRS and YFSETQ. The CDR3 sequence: CASSLMRGVSTDTQYF. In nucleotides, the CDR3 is TGCGCCAGCAGCTTGATGCGCGGGGTTAGCACAGATACGCAGTATTTT.

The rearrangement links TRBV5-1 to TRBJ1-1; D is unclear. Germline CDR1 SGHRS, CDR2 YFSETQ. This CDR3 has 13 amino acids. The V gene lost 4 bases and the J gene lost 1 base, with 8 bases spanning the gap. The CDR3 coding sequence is TGCGCCAGCAGCCCGCAGGCGAACACTGAAGCTTTCTTT. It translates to CASSPQANTEAFF.

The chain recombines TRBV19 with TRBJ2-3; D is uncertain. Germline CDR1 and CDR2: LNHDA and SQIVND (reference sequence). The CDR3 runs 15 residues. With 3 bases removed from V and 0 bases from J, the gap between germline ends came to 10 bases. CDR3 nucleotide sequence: TGTGCCAGTAGTATTGCGACAACTAGCACAGATACGCAGTATTTT. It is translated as CASSIATTSTDTQYF.

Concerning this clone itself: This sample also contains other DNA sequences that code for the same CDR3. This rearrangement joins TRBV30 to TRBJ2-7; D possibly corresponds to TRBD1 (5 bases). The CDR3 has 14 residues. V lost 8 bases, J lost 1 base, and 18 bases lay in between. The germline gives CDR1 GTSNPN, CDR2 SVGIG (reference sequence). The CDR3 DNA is TGTGCCGGCCTTTCGACGGACACTTCCTACGAGCAGTACTTC. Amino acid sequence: CAGLSTDTSYEQYF.

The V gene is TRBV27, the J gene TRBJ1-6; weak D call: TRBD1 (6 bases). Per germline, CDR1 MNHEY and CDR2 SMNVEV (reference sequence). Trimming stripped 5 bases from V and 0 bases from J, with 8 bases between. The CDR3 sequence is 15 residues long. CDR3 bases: TGTGCCAGCAGTCCCAGGGGCTCCTATAATTCACCCCTCCACTTT. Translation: CASSPRGSYNSPLHF.

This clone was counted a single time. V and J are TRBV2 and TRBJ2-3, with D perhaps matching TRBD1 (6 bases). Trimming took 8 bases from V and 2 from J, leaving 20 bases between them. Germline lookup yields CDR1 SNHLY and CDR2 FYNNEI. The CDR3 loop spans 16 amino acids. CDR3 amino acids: CASENPDRRITDTQYF. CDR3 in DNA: TGTGCCAGCGAGAACCCGGACAGACGTATCACAGATACGCAGTATTTT.

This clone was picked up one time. CDR3 residues: CASSVGGGSYEQYF. CDR3 nucleotides: TGTGCCAGCAGTGTGGGGGGAGGGAGCTACGAGCAGTACTTC. V gene TRBV6-1 combines with J gene TRBJ2-7, with TRBD2 identical over 7 bases. V trimming: 4 bases; J trimming: 3 bases; junction bases outside the gene matches: 6. CDR1 and CDR2 (germline): MNHNS, SASEGT. The CDR3 is made up of 14 amino acids.

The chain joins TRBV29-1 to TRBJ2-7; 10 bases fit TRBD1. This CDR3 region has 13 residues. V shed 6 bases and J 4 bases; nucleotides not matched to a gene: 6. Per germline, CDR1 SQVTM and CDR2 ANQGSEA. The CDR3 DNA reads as TGCAGCGTGGCGGGACAGGGGAGGTACGAGCAGTACTTC. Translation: CSVAGQGRYEQYF.

In nucleotides, the CDR3 is TGCGCCAGCAGCCCATCCTCCCGACAGGGTAGAGAGACCCAGTACTTC. This gives the protein CASSPSSRQGRETQYF. V and J are TRBV4-1 and TRBJ2-5; 7 bases map to TRBD1. The J segment lost 4 bases and the V segment lost 4 bases, leaving 12 bases of the junction unmatched. Germline V gene lookup returns CDR1 MGHRA and CDR2 YSYEKL. CDR3 length: 16 amino acids.

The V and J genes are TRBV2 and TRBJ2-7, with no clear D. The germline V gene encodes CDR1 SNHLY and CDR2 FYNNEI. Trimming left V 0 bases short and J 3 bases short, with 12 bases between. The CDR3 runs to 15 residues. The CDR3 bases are TGTGCCAGCAGTGAAGCGCTTCGTAGGGTCTACGAGCAGTACTTC. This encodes CASSEALRRVYEQYF.